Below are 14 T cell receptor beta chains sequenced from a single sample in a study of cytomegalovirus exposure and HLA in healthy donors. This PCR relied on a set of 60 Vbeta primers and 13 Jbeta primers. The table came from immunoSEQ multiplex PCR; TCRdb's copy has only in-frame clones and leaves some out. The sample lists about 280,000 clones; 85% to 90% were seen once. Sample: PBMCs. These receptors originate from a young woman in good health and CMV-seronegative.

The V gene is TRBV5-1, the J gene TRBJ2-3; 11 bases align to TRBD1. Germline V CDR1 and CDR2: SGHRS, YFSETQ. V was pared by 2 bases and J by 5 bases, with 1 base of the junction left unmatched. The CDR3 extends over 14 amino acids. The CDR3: CASSFGTGGDTQYF. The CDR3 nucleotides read TGCGCCAGCAGCTTCGGGACAGGGGGAGATACGCAGTATTTT.

CDR3 sequence reads: CASSRPMGLGGANVLTF. CDR3 coding DNA: TGTGCCAGCAGCCGGCCTATGGGGCTTGGAGGGGCCAACGTCCTGACTTTC. The chain joins TRBV5-6 to TRBJ2-6, with TRBD1 as a possible D gene (5 bases). Trimming stripped 4 bases from V and 4 bases from J, with 18 bases between. The germline V gene has CDR1 SGHDT and CDR2 YYEEEE. The CDR3 spans 17 residues.

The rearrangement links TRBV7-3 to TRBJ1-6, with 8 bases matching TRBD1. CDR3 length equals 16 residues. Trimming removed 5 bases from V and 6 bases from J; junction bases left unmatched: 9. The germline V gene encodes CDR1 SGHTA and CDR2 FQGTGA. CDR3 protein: CASSPKDRALNSPLHF. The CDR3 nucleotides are TGTGCCAGCAGCCCAAAGGACAGGGCTCTTAATTCACCCCTCCACTTT.

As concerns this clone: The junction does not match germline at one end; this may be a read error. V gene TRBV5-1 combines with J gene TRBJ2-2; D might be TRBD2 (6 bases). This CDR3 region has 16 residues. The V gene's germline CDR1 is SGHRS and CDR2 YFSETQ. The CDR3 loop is CASSLRSSATAGELFF. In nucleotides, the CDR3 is TGCGCCAGCAGCTTGAGGTCTAGCGCTACGGCCGGAGAGCTGTTTTTT.

The CDR3 DNA reads as TGTGCCAGCAGCTTAGTGCGGGTTAACACTGAAGCTTTCTTT. Its protein is CASSLVRVNTEAFF. This chain uses TRBV7-2 with TRBJ1-1; D is unresolved. Deletions cut 1 base from V and 2 bases from J, with 8 bases between. The CDR3 has 14 amino acids. Germline V CDR1 and CDR2: SGHTA, FQGNSA.

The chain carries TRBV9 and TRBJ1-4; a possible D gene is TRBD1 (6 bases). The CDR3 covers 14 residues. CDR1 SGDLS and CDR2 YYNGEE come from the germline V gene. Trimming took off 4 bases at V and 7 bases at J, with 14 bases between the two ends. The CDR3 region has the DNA TGTGCCAGCAGCACGGGGGGGGCGGGTGAAAAACTGTTTTTT. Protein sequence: CASSTGGAGEKLFF.

CDR3 sequence reads: CAIRPPGQGAYEQYF. CDR3 in DNA: TGTGCCATACGGCCACCGGGACAGGGCGCCTACGAGCAGTACTTC. The chain joins TRBV10-3 to TRBJ2-7; 9 bases agree with TRBD1. This CDR3 is 15 amino acids long. V trimming: 9 bases; J trimming: 2 bases; junction bases outside the gene matches: 11. CDR1 is ENHRY, CDR2 SYGVKD, per germline.

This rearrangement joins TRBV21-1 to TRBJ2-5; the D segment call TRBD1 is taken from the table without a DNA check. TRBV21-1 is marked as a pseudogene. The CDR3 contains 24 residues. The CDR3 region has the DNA TGTGCCAGCAGCAAAGCTGTCGGTGGCAGGGACAGAACCCAAACTCATAAGTACCAAGAGACCCAGTACTTC. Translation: CASSKAVGGRDRTQTHKYQETQYF.

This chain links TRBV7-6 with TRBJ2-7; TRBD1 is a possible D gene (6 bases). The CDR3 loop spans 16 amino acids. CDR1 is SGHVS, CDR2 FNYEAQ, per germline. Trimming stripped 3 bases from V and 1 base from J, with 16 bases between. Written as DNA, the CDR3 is TGTGCCAGCAGCTTGTCATTGGGGGCTCTGTCCTACGAGCAGTACTTC. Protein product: CASSLSLGALSYEQYF.

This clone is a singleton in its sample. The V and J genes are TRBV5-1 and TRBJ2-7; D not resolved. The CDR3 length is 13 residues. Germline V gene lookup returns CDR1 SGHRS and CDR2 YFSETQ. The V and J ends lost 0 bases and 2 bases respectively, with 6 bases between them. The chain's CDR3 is CASSLGRTYEQYF. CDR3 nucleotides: TGCGCCAGCAGCTTGGGGCGGACCTACGAGCAGTACTTC.

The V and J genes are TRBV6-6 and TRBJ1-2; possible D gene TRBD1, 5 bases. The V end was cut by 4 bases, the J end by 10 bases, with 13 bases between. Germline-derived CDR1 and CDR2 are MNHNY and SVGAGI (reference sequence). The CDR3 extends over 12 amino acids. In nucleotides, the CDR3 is TGTGCCAGCAGTTTGGGGGGGGGTGACTACACCTTC. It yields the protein CASSLGGGDYTF.

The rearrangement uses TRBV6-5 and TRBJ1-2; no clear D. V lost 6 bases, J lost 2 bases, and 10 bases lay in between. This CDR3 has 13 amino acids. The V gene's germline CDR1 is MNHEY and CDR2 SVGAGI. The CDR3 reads CASRRGLNYGYTF. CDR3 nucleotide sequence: TGTGCCAGCAGACGCGGGCTAAACTATGGCTACACCTTC.

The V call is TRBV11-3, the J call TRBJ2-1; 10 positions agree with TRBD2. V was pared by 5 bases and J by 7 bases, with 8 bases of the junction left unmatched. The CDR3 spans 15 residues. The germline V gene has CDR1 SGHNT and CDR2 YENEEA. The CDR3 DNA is TGTGCCAGCAGCCCGGGGGGAGCGGGGGGGAATGAGCAGTTCTTC. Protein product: CASSPGGAGGNEQFF.

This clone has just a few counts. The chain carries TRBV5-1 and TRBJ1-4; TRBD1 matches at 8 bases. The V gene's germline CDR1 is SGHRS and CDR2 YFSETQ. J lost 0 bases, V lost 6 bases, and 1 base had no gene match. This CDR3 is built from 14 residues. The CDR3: CASNRGATNEKLFF. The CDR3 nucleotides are TGCGCCAGCAACAGGGGGGCAACTAATGAAAAACTGTTTTTT.